The clone carrying this TCR beta chain was observed a handful of times. Looked up from germline, CDR1 is SEHNR and CDR2 is FQNEAQ (reference sequence). The length of the CDR3 is 11 residues. V gave up 4 bases and J gave up 11 bases, with 6 bases separating them. The sample is drawn from a study of response to subunit inactivated influenza vaccine. A single record per CDR3 protein comes from TCRdb applying MiXCR to the RT-PCR reads. The profile shows roughly 700,000 distinct CDR3 sequences, around 14% of them singletons. This receptor was obtained from a man aged 50 to 59 who received an inactivated influenza vaccine. The chain combines TRBV7-9 with TRBJ1-6; D is unclear. The sequenced sample was PBMCs from blood, obtained about 14 days before vaccination. CDR3 residues: CASSSGTPLHF. CDR3 coding DNA: TGTGCCAGCAGCTCCGGGACACCCCTCCACTTT.